These 3 T cell receptor beta chains came from one sample sequenced in a study of tumor-infiltrating lymphocytes in oesophageal squamous cell carcinoma. Using its own MiXCR run on the PCR reads, TCRdb lists one record per CDR3 protein. This sample has approximately 20,000 distinct CDR3 sequences; around 43% occur once, and the top ten carry roughly 14%. Sequencing was carried out using normal esophageal tissue next to the tumor. The receptors were gathered from a male donor with esophageal squamous cell carcinoma.

The chain couples TRBV6-4 to TRBJ2-3; perhaps D is TRBD1 or TRBD2 (6 bases each). From germline, CDR1 is MRHNA and CDR2 SNTAGT. CDR3 length: 13 amino acids. The V and J ends lost 10 bases and 6 bases respectively, with 17 bases between them. The CDR3: CATRQEGVDTQYF. Written as DNA, the CDR3 is TGTGCCACCCGACAGGAGGGGGTTGATACGCAGTATTTT.

This clonotype was detected only a few times. The rearrangement links TRBV7-6 to TRBJ2-5; D assignment may be TRBD1 or TRBD2 (5 bases each). The DNA matches TRBJ2-7 better at its end, which makes the J call doubtful. Per germline, CDR1 SGHVS and CDR2 FNYEAQ. The length of the CDR3 is 14 residues. The CDR3 spells CASTGRPSSYEQYF. CDR3 coding DNA: TGTGCCAGCACGGGACGGCCGAGCTCCTACGAGCAGTACTTC.

This clonotype was recorded many times. The genes are TRBV7-2 and TRBJ2-1; D is uncertain. The J call is in doubt because the DNA end fits TRBJ2-7 better. CDR3 size: 14 residues. Looked up from germline, CDR1 is SGHTA and CDR2 is FQGNSA. In DNA form, the CDR3 reads TGTGCCAGCAGCGCATACGGATCCTACAATGAGCAGTACTTC. Translation gives CASSAYGSYNEQYF.